A single sample is the source of the 28 T cell receptor beta chains below, sequenced in a study of regulatory and conventional T cells in RAG deficiency. Blood CD4+ CD25-high CD127-low regulatory T cells supplied the genomic DNA template. Clones were read by immunoSEQ multiplex PCR, and TCRdb kept only the in-frame ones, dropping some. Seen here are about 30,000 clones, 80% to 95% observed once, and the top ten hold under 0.85%. In addition, the sample was reused for a study of regulatory T cells. From that study: The primer mix had 52 TRBV and 13 TRBJ primers.

The specimen was Tregs sorted from blood. These receptors were taken from a human donor in good health.

V gene TRBV11-1 combines with J gene TRBJ2-5; 10 bases fit TRBD1. The CDR3 has 15 residues. Per germline, CDR1 SGHAT and CDR2 FQDESV (reference sequence). Trimming removed 5 bases from V and 4 bases from J; junction bases left unmatched: 7. The CDR3: CASSKDRGIGETQYF. The DNA for the CDR3 is TGTGCCAGCAGCAAGGACAGGGGGATAGGAGAGACCCAGTACTTC.

The chain couples TRBV19 to TRBJ1-2; D is unresolved. The germline CDR1 and CDR2 sequences are LNHDA and SQIVND (reference sequence). V shed 1 base and J shed 2 bases, with 11 bases lying between them. CDR3 length: 15 residues. CDR3 DNA sequence: TGTGCCAGTAGTATAGCGCTGACACGGAACTATGGCTACACCTTC. Amino acid sequence: CASSIALTRNYGYTF.

The genes are TRBV6-1 and TRBJ2-5, with D possibly called TRBD1 or TRBD2 (6 bases each). The CDR3 is 15 amino acids. Per the germline V gene, CDR1 is MNHNS and CDR2 is SASEGT. The germline V and J ends were trimmed by 7 bases and 5 bases, with 20 bases remaining between them. CDR3 nucleotides: TGTGCCAGCAAGGGGGGAAACTGGGGTATGGAGACCCAGTACTTC. It codes for CASKGGNWGMETQYF.

This chain links TRBV25-1 with TRBJ1-6; D gene uncertain. Between the trimmed V and J ends, which lost 3 bases and 10 bases, there was a span of 4 bases. This CDR3 spans 11 amino acids. CDR1 is MGHDK, CDR2 SYGVNS, per germline. The CDR3, as DNA: TGTGCCAGCAGTGACTCCTCACCCCTCCACTTT. Protein sequence: CASSDSSPLHF.

The genes are TRBV11-3 and TRBJ2-1, with 12 positions matching TRBD2. J lost 3 bases, V lost 4 bases, and 4 bases had no gene match. CDR3 size: 16 residues. The germline gives CDR1 SGHNT, CDR2 YENEEA. The CDR3 loop reads CASSSRLAGDYNEQFF. CDR3 in DNA: TGTGCCAGCAGCTCTAGACTAGCGGGGGACTACAATGAGCAGTTCTTC. Drawing the rest from reference TRBV11-3 and TRBJ2-1, the complete variable domain is EAGVVQSPRYKIIEKKQPVAFWCNPISGHNTLYWYLQNLGQGPELLIRYENEEAVDDSQLPKDRFSAERLKGVDSTLKIQPAELGDSAVYLCASSSRLAGDYNEQFFGPGTRLTVL.

The chain recombines TRBV5-1 with TRBJ2-5, with 13 bases lining up with TRBD2. V dropped 3 bases and J dropped 5; count of bases not matched to a gene: 10. Germline assignment: CDR1 SGHRS and CDR2 YFSETQ. This CDR3 has 17 residues. CDR3 sequence: CASSWRLAGGRQETQYF. Written as DNA, the CDR3 is TGCGCCAGCAGCTGGCGACTAGCGGGGGGACGTCAGGAGACCCAGTACTTC.

CDR3 in DNA: TGTGCCAGCAGCGCCCGACAGGGGCCGAACACTGAAGCTTTCTTT. Translated: CASSARQGPNTEAFF. This rearrangement joins TRBV9 to TRBJ1-1; 8 positions match TRBD1. Germline CDR1 SGDLS, CDR2 YYNGEE. J was trimmed by 1 base and V by 3 bases; bases with no gene match: 5. CDR3 length: 15 amino acids.

This clone was counted a single time. The genes are TRBV10-1 and TRBJ2-3; D possibly matches TRBD1 or TRBD2 (6 bases each). The V and J ends lost 4 bases and 1 base respectively, with 12 bases between them. This CDR3 has 15 amino acids. Germline lookup yields CDR1 WNHNN and CDR2 SYGVQD (reference sequence). CDR3 loop: CASSVRRGGTDTQYF. In nucleotides, the CDR3 is TGCGCCAGCAGTGTACGGAGGGGGGGCACAGATACGCAGTATTTT.

This clone was counted a few times. V is TRBV6-5 and J is TRBJ1-1, with 8 bases fitting TRBD1. Per the germline V gene, CDR1 is MNHEY and CDR2 is SVGAGI. V shed 6 bases, J shed 5 bases, and the junction held 11 bases outside the gene matches. The CDR3 runs to 15 residues. As DNA, the CDR3 is TGTGCCAGCAGCCTCTATGGACAGGGTAGGACTGAAGCTTTCTTT. Protein product: CASSLYGQGRTEAFF.

The chain uses TRBV25-1 and TRBJ2-6, with D possibly being TRBD1 (6 bases). The length of the CDR3 is 17 residues. V was pared by 4 bases and J by 3 bases, with 16 bases between. The germline V gene has CDR1 MGHDK and CDR2 SYGVNS. The CDR3, as DNA: TGTGCCAGCAGTGCCAGGGGCAGGGTGTATGGGGCCAACGTCCTGACTTTC. This gives the protein CASSARGRVYGANVLTF.

V is TRBV18 and J is TRBJ1-1; unclear D gene. This CDR3 spans 15 amino acids. Germline lookup yields CDR1 KGHSH and CDR2 LQKENI. The V and J ends lost 2 bases and 0 bases respectively, with 10 bases between them. The CDR3 protein is CASSPKVLLNTEAFF. The DNA of the CDR3 is TGTGCCAGCTCACCAAAAGTCCTCCTGAACACTGAAGCTTTCTTT. Filled out from reference TRBV18 and TRBJ1-1, the complete variable domain reads NAGVMQNPRHLVRRRGQEARLRCSPMKGHSHVYWYRQLPEEGLKFMVYLQKENIIDESGMPKERFSAEFPKEGPSILRIQQVVRGDSAAYFCASSPKVLLNTEAFFGQGTRLTVV.

The chain employs TRBV18 and TRBJ2-1; 11 bases match TRBD1. Losses at the gene ends were 2 bases for V and 9 bases for J; bases not matched to a gene: 12. Germline CDR1 is KGHSH and CDR2 is LQKENI. This CDR3 is built from 17 residues. In nucleotides, the CDR3 is TGTGCCAGCTCACCAGTCTATTCCGGGACAGGGGGACGTGAGCAGTTCTTC. Protein sequence: CASSPVYSGTGGREQFF.

This CDR3 reads CASSPSIRGAANEKLFF. CDR3 DNA sequence: TGTGCCAGCAGCCCTTCCATTCGGGGGGCTGCTAATGAAAAACTGTTTTTT. This sequence joins TRBV7-2 and TRBJ1-4; TRBD1 might be the D (6 bases). This CDR3 spans 17 amino acids. The germline V gene encodes CDR1 SGHTA and CDR2 FQGNSA. Between the trimmed V and J ends, which lost 5 bases and 3 bases, there was a span of 19 bases.

The J gene is TRBJ1-6, the V gene TRBV30; D is undetermined. V was pared by 4 bases and J by 8 bases, with 6 bases between. From germline, CDR1 is GTSNPN and CDR2 SVGIG (reference sequence). The CDR3 spans 11 residues. The CDR3 sequence is CAWTRDSPLHF. The CDR3 DNA is TGTGCCTGGACAAGAGATTCACCCCTCCACTTT. The full variable domain, completed using reference TRBV30 and TRBJ1-6, is SQTIHQWPATLVQPVGSPLSLECTVEGTSNPNLYWYRQAAGRGLQLLFYSVGIGQISSEVPQNLSASRPQDRQFILSSKKLLLSDSGFYLCAWTRDSPLHFGNGTRLTVT.

This sequence joins TRBV19 and TRBJ1-5; D ambiguous. This CDR3 has 16 amino acids. Germline CDR1 LNHDA, CDR2 SQIVND (reference sequence). The V end was cut by 6 bases, the J end by 2 bases, with 17 bases between. The CDR3 region has the DNA TGTGCCAGTAGCCTGGGGAGGTTCTACGGCAATCAGCCCCAGCATTTT. This encodes CASSLGRFYGNQPQHF. The entire variable domain, with the rest obtained from reference TRBV19 and TRBJ1-5, is as follows: DGGITQSPKYLFRKEGQNVTLSCEQNLNHDAMYWYRQDPGQGLRLIYYSQIVNDFQKGDIAEGYSVSREKKESFPLTVTSAQKNPTAFYLCASSLGRFYGNQPQHFGDGTRLSIL.

CDR3 coding DNA: TGTGCCTCCGGCAGGGGGAATAATTCACCCCTCCACTTT. Its translation: CASGRGNNSPLHF. The V and J genes are TRBV30 and TRBJ1-6, with 7 bases fitting TRBD1. The V gene's germline CDR1 is GTSNPN and CDR2 SVGIG (reference sequence). This CDR3 has 13 residues. V lost 7 bases and J lost 5; bases outside the gene matches: 5. The variable domain in full, completed from reference TRBV30 and TRBJ1-6, reads SQTIHQWPATLVQPVGSPLSLECTVEGTSNPNLYWYRQAAGRGLQLLFYSVGIGQISSEVPQNLSASRPQDRQFILSSKKLLLSDSGFYLCASGRGNNSPLHFGNGTRLTVT.

The genes are TRBV6-5 and TRBJ1-4; D call uncertain. CDR1 is MNHEY, CDR2 SVGAGI, per germline. There are 16 residues in the CDR3. V lost 0 bases and J lost 5, with 13 bases in between. In nucleotides, the CDR3 is TGTGCCAGCAGTTACTCGGGCAGGATGGTGAATGAAAAACTGTTTTTT. It codes for CASSYSGRMVNEKLFF.

The rearrangement joins TRBV18 to TRBJ1-1, with a possible D match to TRBD1 (5 bases). The V gene's germline CDR1 is KGHSH and CDR2 LQKENI. This CDR3 has 15 residues. V lost 1 base and J 3 bases, leaving 12 bases between the germline ends. CDR3 loop: CASSPRAGWYTEAFF. CDR3 sequence (DNA): TGTGCCAGCTCACCACGGGCAGGGTGGTACACTGAAGCTTTCTTT. The full variable domain, its missing parts supplied by reference TRBV18 and TRBJ1-1, is NAGVMQNPRHLVRRRGQEARLRCSPMKGHSHVYWYRQLPEEGLKFMVYLQKENIIDESGMPKERFSAEFPKEGPSILRIQQVVRGDSAAYFCASSPRAGWYTEAFFGQGTRLTVV.

The rearrangement joins TRBV19 to TRBJ2-2; maybe TRBD1 (6 bases). CDR1 is LNHDA and CDR2 is SQIVND in the germline V gene (reference sequence). With 2 bases removed from V and 6 bases from J, the gap between germline ends came to 19 bases. The CDR3 extends over 17 amino acids. CDR3 nucleotides: TGTGCCAGTAGTATAAGTCTGGGGGCCAGGTGGGCCGGGGAGCTGTTTTTT. This codes for CASSISLGARWAGELFF. Based on the CDR3 plus reference TRBV19 and TRBJ2-2, the full variable domain is DGGITQSPKYLFRKEGQNVTLSCEQNLNHDAMYWYRQDPGQGLRLIYYSQIVNDFQKGDIAEGYSVSREKKESFPLTVTSAQKNPTAFYLCASSISLGARWAGELFFGEGSRLTVL.

The chain uses TRBV5-6 and TRBJ2-7; D remains unclear. This CDR3 is built from 13 residues. Germline V gene lookup returns CDR1 SGHDT and CDR2 YYEEEE. Trimming pared 5 bases from V and 6 bases from J, leaving 15 bases between. CDR3 in DNA: TGTGCCAGCAGTTTTTACTCGTTTCCCGAGCAGTACTTC. Protein: CASSFYSFPEQYF.

The chain's CDR3 is CASSLDALAYEQYF. CDR3 nucleotide sequence: TGTGCCAGCAGCCTCGATGCTTTGGCCTACGAGCAGTACTTC. The rearrangement uses TRBV7-6 and TRBJ2-7; D remains ambiguous. CDR1 SGHVS and CDR2 FNYEAQ come from the germline V gene. Deletions cut 5 bases from V and 2 bases from J, with 13 bases between. The CDR3 runs 14 residues.

The genes are TRBV28 and TRBJ1-5, with D possibly being TRBD1 (5 bases). The CDR3 is 18 residues long. CDR1 and CDR2 (germline): MDHEN, SYDVKM. V lost 2 bases and J 3 bases, leaving 20 bases between the germline ends. The CDR3 spells CASSLRTSRGYDNQPQHF. Written as DNA, the CDR3 is TGTGCCAGCAGTTTAAGGACATCTCGGGGATATGACAATCAGCCCCAGCATTTT.

The chain joins TRBV6-5 to TRBJ1-2; D is ambiguous. The CDR3 has 16 residues. Trimming cost V 2 bases and J 4 bases, with 17 bases left between them. Germline loops: CDR1 MNHEY, CDR2 SVGAGI. CDR3 residues: CASSYVALAGRYGYTF. In DNA, the CDR3 is TGTGCCAGCAGTTACGTCGCCTTGGCCGGACGCTATGGCTACACCTTC.

This rearrangement joins TRBV4-1 to TRBJ1-3, with unresolved D. In germline, CDR1 is MGHRA, CDR2 YSYEKL. V was pared by 2 bases and J by 4 bases, with 6 bases between. CDR3 length: 13 residues. The CDR3 nucleotides read TGCGCCAGCAGCCAAATTAGGGGAAACACCATATATTTT. Amino acid sequence: CASSQIRGNTIYF.

This chain links TRBV6-5 with TRBJ1-1; the D is unclear. CDR1 is MNHEY, CDR2 SVGAGI, per germline. The CDR3 is 12 residues long. The V gene lost 5 bases and the J gene lost 2 bases, with 6 bases spanning the gap. This CDR3 is CASSPENTEAFF. In DNA, the CDR3 is TGTGCCAGCAGTCCAGAAAACACTGAAGCTTTCTTT.

The DNA of the CDR3 is TGCGCCAGCAGCTTGGGCGACAGGGACTACAATGAGCAGTTCTTC. As protein: CASSLGDRDYNEQFF. The chain joins TRBV5-1 to TRBJ2-1, with 7 bases matching TRBD1. Germline CDR1 is SGHRS and CDR2 is YFSETQ. V was clipped by 0 bases and J by 3 bases; unmatched bases: 3. CDR3 size: 15 residues.

This chain joins TRBV10-3 and TRBJ1-4; 9 nucleotides match TRBD1. The germline V gene encodes CDR1 ENHRY and CDR2 SYGVKD. Trimming took 0 bases from V and 7 from J; bases not matched to a gene: 3. The CDR3 has 15 residues. The CDR3 DNA reads as TGTGCCATCAGTGAGTCTGGGACAGGGATTGAAAAACTGTTTTTT. This codes for CAISESGTGIEKLFF.

This clone was picked up one time. This chain joins TRBV7-9 and TRBJ2-2; D call uncertain. CDR1 SEHNR and CDR2 FQNEAQ come from the germline V gene (reference sequence). Trimming stripped 1 base from V and 3 bases from J, with 9 bases between. The CDR3 covers 15 residues. The CDR3 is CASSLVEYYTGELFF. Here the CDR3 DNA reads TGTGCCAGCAGCTTAGTGGAATACTACACCGGGGAGCTGTTTTTT.